This TCR beta chain was sequenced during a study of blood T cells in healthy people across ages. Each individual donor underwent a draw of roughly 10 milliliters of peripheral blood. CDR1 and CDR2 (germline): LGHNA, YSLEER. This CDR3 contains 19 residues. V was clipped by 0 bases and J by 0 bases, with 15 bases between them. Alongside a J-beta primer mix, a sample-barcoded 5' primer served in a second PCR lasting roughly 6 to 12 cycles. Each CDR3 protein is one row after TCRdb ran MiXCR on the 5' RACE reads. The table shows 700,000 to 800,000 distinct CDR3 sequences, with roughly two fifths occurring only once. For this clonotype: Its matching antigen is unknown.

Study conclusions and caveats: The recorded TCR beta diversity per million T cells decreased in a roughly linear manner with age.

The specimen was blood. The chain recombines TRBV4-3 with TRBJ2-6, with TRBD1 as a possible D gene (5 bases). This receptor was identified in a woman aged 60-75 years in good health. This CDR3 is CASSQDATVIPSGANVLTF. In DNA, the CDR3 is TGCGCCAGCAGCCAAGACGCGACAGTTATCCCCTCTGGGGCCAACGTCCTGACTTTC.